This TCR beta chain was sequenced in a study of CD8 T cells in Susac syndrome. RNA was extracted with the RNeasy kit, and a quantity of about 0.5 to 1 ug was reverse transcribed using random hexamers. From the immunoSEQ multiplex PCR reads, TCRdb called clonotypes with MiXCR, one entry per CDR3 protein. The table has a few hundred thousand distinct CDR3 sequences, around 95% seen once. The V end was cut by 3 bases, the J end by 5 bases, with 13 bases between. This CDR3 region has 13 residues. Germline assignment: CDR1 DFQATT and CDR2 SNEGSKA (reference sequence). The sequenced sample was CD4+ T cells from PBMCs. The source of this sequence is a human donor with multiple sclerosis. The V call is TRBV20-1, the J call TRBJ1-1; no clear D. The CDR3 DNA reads TGCAGTGCTAGTAAGGTGGCTCGGACTGAAGCTTTCTTT. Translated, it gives CSASKVARTEAFF.